This record concerns one T cell receptor (beta chain) sequence. Its antigen remains unidentified. Germline V gives CDR1 SNHLY, CDR2 FYNNEI. CDR3 length equals 15 residues. The germline V and J ends were trimmed by 6 bases and 6 bases, with 18 bases remaining between them. The data were taken from a study of long-term antiretroviral therapy in people with HIV. Broader study findings: Control repertoires displayed wider CDR3 length ranges than the HIV repertoires. With ART, diversity went up but was still lower than in transplant donor controls. Regardless of time point, clones expanded before ART dominated the repertoire.

Survey level was the resolution at which the v3.0 immunoSEQ assay ran. Produced via immunoSEQ multiplex PCR; TCRdb's table is partial and in-frame only. The sample carries 25,000 to 35,000 clones, 70% to 90% recorded once. The content of samples before DNA extraction was about 0.9-11 million cryopreserved PBMC. Specimen: unsorted PBMCs, collected 0.8 years after starting antiretroviral therapy. This receptor was taken from a woman aged 30 to 39 with HIV. The chain employs TRBV2 and TRBJ2-1; tentative D call: TRBD1 (6 bases). The CDR3 loop is CASSRGGTPLNEQFF. The CDR3 nucleotides read TGTGCCAGCAGCAGGGGCGGAACTCCTCTCAATGAGCAGTTCTTC. The complete variable domain, with remaining parts taken from reference TRBV2 and TRBJ2-1, reads EPEVTQTPSHQVTQMGQEVILRCVPISNHLYFYWYRQILGQKVEFLVSFYNNEISEKSEIFDDQFSVERPDGSNFTLKIRSTKLEDSAMYFCASSRGGTPLNEQFFGPGTRLTVL.